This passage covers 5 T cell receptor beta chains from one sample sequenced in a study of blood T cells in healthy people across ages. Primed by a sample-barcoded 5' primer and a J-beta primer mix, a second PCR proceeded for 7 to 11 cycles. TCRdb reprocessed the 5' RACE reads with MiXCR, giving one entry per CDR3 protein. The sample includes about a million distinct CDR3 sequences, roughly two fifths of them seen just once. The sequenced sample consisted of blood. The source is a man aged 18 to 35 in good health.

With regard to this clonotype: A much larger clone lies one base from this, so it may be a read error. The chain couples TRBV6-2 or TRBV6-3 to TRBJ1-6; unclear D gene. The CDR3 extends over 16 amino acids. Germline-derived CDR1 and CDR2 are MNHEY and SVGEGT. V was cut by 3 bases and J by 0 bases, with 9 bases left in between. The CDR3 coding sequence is TGTGCCAGCAGTTATGGCAGGAGCTCCTATAATTCACCCCTCCACTTT. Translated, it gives CASSYGRSSYNSPLHF.

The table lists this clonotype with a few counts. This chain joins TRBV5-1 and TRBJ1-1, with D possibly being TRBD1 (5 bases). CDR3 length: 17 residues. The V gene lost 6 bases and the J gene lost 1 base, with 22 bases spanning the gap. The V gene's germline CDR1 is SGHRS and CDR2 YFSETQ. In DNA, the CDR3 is TGCGCCAGCAAGGGACCCTCCCAGGACATGCCGAACACTGAAGCTTTCTTT. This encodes CASKGPSQDMPNTEAFF.

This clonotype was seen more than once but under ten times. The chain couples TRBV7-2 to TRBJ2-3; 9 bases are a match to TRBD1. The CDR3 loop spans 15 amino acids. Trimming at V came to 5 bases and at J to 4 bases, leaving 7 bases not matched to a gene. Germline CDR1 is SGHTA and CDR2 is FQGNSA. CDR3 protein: CASSLGTGTADTQYF. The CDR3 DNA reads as TGTGCCAGCAGCCTTGGGACAGGGACAGCAGATACGCAGTATTTT.

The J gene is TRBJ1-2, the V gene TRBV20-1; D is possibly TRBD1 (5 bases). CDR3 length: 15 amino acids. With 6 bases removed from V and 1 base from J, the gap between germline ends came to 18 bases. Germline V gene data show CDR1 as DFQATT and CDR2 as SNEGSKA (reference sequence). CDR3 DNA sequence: TGCAGTGCCCCTCACCCGAGACAGAATAACTATGGCTACACCTTC. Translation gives CSAPHPRQNNYGYTF.

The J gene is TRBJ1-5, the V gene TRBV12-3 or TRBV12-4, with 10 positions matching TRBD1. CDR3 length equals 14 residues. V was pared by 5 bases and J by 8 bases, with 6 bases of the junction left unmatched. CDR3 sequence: CASSRTGGNEPQHF. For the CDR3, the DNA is TGTGCCAGCAGTCGGACAGGGGGAAATGAGCCCCAGCATTTT.